What follows describes a single T cell receptor (beta chain). Peripheral blood CD8+ and CD4+ T cells were profiled by TCR beta sequencing. Germline assignment: CDR1 SQVTM and CDR2 ANQGSEA. The CDR3 is made up of 12 amino acids. The data stem from a study of CD8 T cells in Susac syndrome. Roughly 0.5 to 1 ug RNA was reverse transcribed with random hexamers. Across 54 Vbeta and 13 Jbeta, TCR beta CDR3 was amplified with immunoSEQ multiplex PCR. TCRdb independently ran MiXCR on the immunoSEQ multiplex PCR reads; one entry per CDR3 protein. The sample carries 180,000 or so distinct CDR3 sequences, roughly 96% recorded once.

The V call is TRBV29-1, the J call TRBJ1-2; D is unresolved. The receptor was isolated from a human donor with multiple sclerosis. The specimen was CD4+ T cells from PBMCs. CDR3 DNA: TGCAGTTCCAGTAATTATAACTATGGCTACACCTTC. This sequence encodes CSSSNYNYGYTF. The whole variable domain, filled in from reference TRBV29-1 and TRBJ1-2, reads SAVISQKPSRDICQRGTSLTIQCQVDSQVTMMFWYRQQPGQSLTLIATANQGSEATYESGFVIDKFPISRPNLTFSTLTVSNMSPEDSSIYLCSSSNYNYGYTFGSGTRLTVV.